This T cell receptor beta chain is from a study of shared clonotypes between healthy human individuals (dated by TCRdb to 2020 to 2021). For the study in its entirety: A couple of women and a few men aged 18 to 49 years were included in the cohort. To estimate repertoire size and how much clonotype sharing occurs between individuals, the study deeply sequenced the blood TCR repertoires of several healthy adults. Different laboratories and diverse techniques were used to prepare libraries and sequence TCR repertoires, to increase sequencing depth and limit assay-specific biases. Between about 0.8 and 9 billion PBMCs per donor were obtained by leukapheresis.

Using the deep immunoSEQ assay, TCR CDR3 regions were amplified from genomic DNA by multiplex PCR. Genomic DNA extracted from each cell subset was distributed evenly over all wells of several immunoSEQ 96-well plates, and each plate served as one replicate. For unsorted PBMC, 250 to 350 ng genomic DNA, equal to about 30,000 T cell genomes, was loaded into each replicate PCR. Ten immunoSEQ deep assay plates were used to sequence the unsorted PBMC genomic DNA. The purified libraries were quantified using a Qubit 3.0 fluorometer, sized with a Bioanalyzer 2100, and then quantified again using the KAPA Library Quantification kit. A separate single-read 150-cycle Illumina NextSeq 550 flow cell was used to sequence each immunoSEQ 96-well plate. Per the original workflow: Because only junctional sequences without quality scores were contained in the immunoSEQ output, filtering matching that applied to full-length reads could not be performed. Sequences were annotated with PyIR, a Python wrapper for IgBLAST v1.9, using IMGT germline references to assign V/J genes and CDR3. Any read was removed if the V/J assignment was weak (E-value above 1e-6), the CDR3 was missing, or the read contained stop codons, out-of-frame junctions, or ambiguous translated residues. V3J clonotypes were defined as sequences sharing an identical inferred V gene, J gene, and CDR3 amino acid sequence. Percentage overlap between repertoires was calculated by dividing the number of shared unique clonotypes by the size of the smaller repertoire. Repertoire richness was assessed with RTK rarefaction, the Chao1 estimator, and Recon v2.1 estimates of unobserved clonotypes. TCRdb took over this immuneACCESS table, retaining in-frame rearrangements with V and J assigned. Such tables are incomplete; in checked studies, under half of the missing clones stem from an unresolved V gene, and the remainder is unexplained. V and J calls and clone size come straight from that table; D and trimming were deduced from the DNA. The table for this sample lists over 95,000 clones; less than 50% of them were counted only once. About 14% of the sample is taken by the ten largest.

The donors were healthy, HIV-negative adults who had no recently reported acute infections or vaccinations. Every donor was a Caucasian adult residing in Nashville, Tennessee, USA. For unsorted samples, tens of millions of PBMCs were counted, and genomic DNA was extracted using the QIAamp DNA Blood Mini kit. Blood was obtained by leukapheresis, after which PBMCs were separated by Ficoll-Histopaque density gradient centrifugation and cryopreserved in liquid nitrogen vapor phase. Study-wide findings and limitations: Because the study included only a small number of donors, the genetic and exposure-history diversity represented was limited. Sampling was restricted to blood, and TCR repertoires in tissues likely differ from the TCR repertoires found in blood. Based on pairwise subsampling, the degree of clonotype sharing among donors was expected to be affected by sequencing depth.

There are a few counts of this clone. The antigen it recognizes is unknown. Qualities for individual bases were not recorded, and no much larger clone is one base off. Other DNA sequences from this sample encode an identical CDR3 as well. Sequenced material: PBMCs. The clonotype was recovered from a woman in her forties in good health. Some clones in this sample may be carry-over from other donors' samples.

The CDR3 has the sequence CSASPHDEQYF. The nucleotide sequence is given as TGCAGTGCTAGCCCCCATGACGAGCAGTACTTC. Recombination joined TRBV20-1 with TRBJ2-5, with no confidently assigned D gene. The better agreement between TRBJ2-7 and the DNA end casts doubt on the J call. Including cysteine and phenylalanine, the CDR3 has 11 amino acids. The kept DNA is CDR3 alone, 33 bases in frame from the first base. CDR1 DFQATT and CDR2 SNEGSKA are derived from the germline V gene (reference sequence).